Detailed here is one TCR beta chain. Random hexamers served to reverse transcribe roughly 0.45 to 1 ug RNA. An immunoSEQ multiplex PCR generated amplified TCR beta CDR3 products spanning 54 Vbeta and 13 Jbeta. TCRdb recomputed calls from the immunoSEQ multiplex PCR reads with MiXCR, one row per CDR3 protein. The data show 200,000 to 250,000 distinct CDR3 sequences, with approximately 90% seen just once and over 0.1% held by the top ten. The sample originates from a study of CD8 T cells in Susac syndrome. TCR beta sequencing was performed on blood CD8+ and CD4+ T cells. Per the germline V gene, CDR1 is LGHNA and CDR2 is YNFKEQ. V was trimmed by 5 bases and J by 1 base, leaving 18 bases between them. The CDR3 consists of 16 residues.

The receptor's source is a human donor with multiple sclerosis. The J gene is TRBJ2-7, the V gene TRBV4-2; D is perhaps TRBD2 (6 bases). The material sequenced was CD8+ T cells from PBMCs. The CDR3 sequence: CASSINYRDSSYEQYF. CDR3 sequence (DNA): TGTGCCAGCAGCATAAATTACCGGGACTCGTCCTACGAGCAGTACTTC.